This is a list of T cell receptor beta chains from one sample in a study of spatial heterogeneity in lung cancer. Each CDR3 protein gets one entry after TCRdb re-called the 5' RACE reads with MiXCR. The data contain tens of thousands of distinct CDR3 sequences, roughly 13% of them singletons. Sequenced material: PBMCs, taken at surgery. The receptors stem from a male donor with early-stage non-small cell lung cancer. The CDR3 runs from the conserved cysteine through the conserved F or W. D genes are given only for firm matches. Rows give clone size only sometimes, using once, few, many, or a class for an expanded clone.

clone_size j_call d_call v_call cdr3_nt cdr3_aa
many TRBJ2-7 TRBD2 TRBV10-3 TGTGCCATCAGTAGCGGGAGCCACGAGCAGTACTTC CAISSGSHEQYF
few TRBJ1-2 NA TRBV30 TGTGCCTGTTTCGGACAGTTCTATGGCTACACCTTC CACFGQFYGYTF
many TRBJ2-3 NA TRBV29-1 TGCAGCGCCCGCAGGGCGGATTCAGGAGATACGCAGTATTTT CSARRADSGDTQYF
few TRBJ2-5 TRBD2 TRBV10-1 TGCGCCAGCACGGCTAGCGGCCAAGAGACCCAGTACTTC CASTASGQETQYF
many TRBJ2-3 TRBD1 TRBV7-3 TGTGCCAGCAGCTCCAGGGGGAGCAGGGATACGCAGTATTTT CASSSRGSRDTQYF
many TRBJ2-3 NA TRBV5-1 TGCGCCAGCAGTTTCCTACCTACGGGGGGCACAGATACGCAGTATTTT CASSFLPTGGTDTQYF
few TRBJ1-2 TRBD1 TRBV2 TGTGCCAGCGGGGACAGGGTCTATGGCTACACCTTC CASGDRVYGYTF
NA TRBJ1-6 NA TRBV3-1 TGTGCCAGCAGCCCATCCGGCAGGAATAATTCACCCCTCCACTTT CASSPSGRNNSPLHF
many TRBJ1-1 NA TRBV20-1 TGCAGTGCCAATCGGGGTGACACTGAAGCTTTCTTT CSANRGDTEAFF
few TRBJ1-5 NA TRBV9 TGTGCCAGCAGCGAACAGAATAGCAATCAGCCCCAGCATTTT CASSEQNSNQPQHF
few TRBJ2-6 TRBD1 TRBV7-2 TGTGCCAGCAGCTTTTTAGGGGGCGCTGGGGCCAACGTCCTGACTTTC CASSFLGGAGANVLTF
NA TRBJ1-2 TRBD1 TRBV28 TGTGCCACCCGTGGGGACAGAAATTATTGGGTCGGCTACACCTTC CATRGDRNYWVGYTF
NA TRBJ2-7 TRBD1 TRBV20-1 TGCAGTGCTTCGGGACAGGGGAGCTCCTACGAGCAGTACTTC CSASGQGSSYEQYF
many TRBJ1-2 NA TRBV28 TGTGCCAGCAGTTTAAGGGGACAAGGCTACACCTTC CASSLRGQGYTF
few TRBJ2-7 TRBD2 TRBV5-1 TGCGCCAGCAGCTCCGGGACTAACTCCTACGAGCAGTACTTC CASSSGTNSYEQYF
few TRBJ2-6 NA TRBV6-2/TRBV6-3 TGTGCCAGCAACGCAGTCCATACTGGGGCCAACGTCCTGACTTTC CASNAVHTGANVLTF
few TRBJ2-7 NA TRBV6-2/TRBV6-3 TGTGCCAGCACCCGGCCTAGCCACGTTCCCTACGAGCAGTACTTC CASTRPSHVPYEQYF
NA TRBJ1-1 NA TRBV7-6 TGTGCCAGCAGCTTAGCGACAGTGGATGAAGCTTTCTTT CASSLATVDEAFF
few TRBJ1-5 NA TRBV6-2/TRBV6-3 TGTGCCAGCAGTTACGAGTCAGGGTTCAATCAGCCCCAGCATTTT CASSYESGFNQPQHF
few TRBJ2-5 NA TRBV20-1 TGCAGTGCTACTAGGCGGGCGGGGCAAGAGACCCAGTACTTC CSATRRAGQETQYF
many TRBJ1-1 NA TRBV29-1 TGCAGCGCCGGGTCAGGACCGGCTTTCTTT CSAGSGPAFF
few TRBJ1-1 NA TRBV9 TGTGCCAGCAGCGTAGCGACGGGCAGTCCTGAAGCTTTCTTT CASSVATGSPEAFF
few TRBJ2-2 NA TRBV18 TGTGCCAGCTCACCATTGGGGGCTACGAACACCGGGGAGCTGTTTTTT CASSPLGATNTGELFF
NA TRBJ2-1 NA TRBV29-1 TGCAGCGTTGCACAGGAAGGCTACAATGAGCAGTTCTTC CSVAQEGYNEQFF
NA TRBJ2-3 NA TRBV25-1 TGTGCCAGCAGTGAATATACAGGGCCATGGGATACGCAGTATTTT CASSEYTGPWDTQYF
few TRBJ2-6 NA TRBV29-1 TGCAGCGTTGGGACATCCCGGGCCAACGTCCTGACTTTC CSVGTSRANVLTF
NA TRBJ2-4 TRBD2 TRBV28 TGTGCCAGCAGTTTATGGCCTAGCGGGACCCTAGGGGCCAAAAACATTCAGTACTTC CASSLWPSGTLGAKNIQYF
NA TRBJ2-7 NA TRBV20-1 TGCAGTGCTAGCGGTAGAGGGAACTACGAGCAGTACTTC CSASGRGNYEQYF
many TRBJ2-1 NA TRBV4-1 TGCGCCAGCAGCCAAGACAGGCTCGAGCAGTTCTTC CASSQDRLEQFF
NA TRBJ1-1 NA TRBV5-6 TGTGCCAGCAGCTTGGGGGTAAGGACTGAAGCTTTCTTT CASSLGVRTEAFF
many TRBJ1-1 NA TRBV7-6 TGTGCCAGCAGCATGACAGGGAACACTGAAGCTTTCTTT CASSMTGNTEAFF
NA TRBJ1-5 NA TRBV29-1 TGCAGCGCCGGCGGGGGGACGCAGCCCCAGCATTTT CSAGGGTQPQHF
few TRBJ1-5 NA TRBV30 TGTGCCTGGGGACCTGGACTGGAAGGCAATCAGCCCCAGCATTTT CAWGPGLEGNQPQHF
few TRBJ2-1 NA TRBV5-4 TGTGCCAGCAAAGAGGCGGAAAGGGCCAATGAGCAGTTCTTC CASKEAERANEQFF
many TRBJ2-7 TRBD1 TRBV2 TGTGCCAGCCACCGGGACAGCACCTACGAGCAGTACTTC CASHRDSTYEQYF
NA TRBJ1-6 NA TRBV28 TGTGCCAGCAGTTTAGTTTATAATTCACCCCTCCACTTT CASSLVYNSPLHF
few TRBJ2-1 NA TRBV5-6 TGTGCCAGCAGCGACGTCTCGACTAGTCAGTTCTTC CASSDVSTSQFF
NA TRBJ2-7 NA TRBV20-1 TGCAGTGCTAGTGGGACCATCAAAGGGAGATACGAGCAGTACTTC CSASGTIKGRYEQYF
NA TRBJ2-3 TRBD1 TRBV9 TGTGCCAGCAGCGCGAGGACAGGGGAGTCTAGGGATACGCAGTATTTT CASSARTGESRDTQYF
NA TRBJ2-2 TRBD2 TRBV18 TGTGCCAGCTCACCTCTACTAGCGGGAGTCGGCACCGGGGAGCTGTTTTTT CASSPLLAGVGTGELFF
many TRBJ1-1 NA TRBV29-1 TGCAGCGTTGCCCCACAGGCGAACACTGAAGCTTTCTTT CSVAPQANTEAFF
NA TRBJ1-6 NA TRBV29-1 TGCAGCGTTGCGGATGCCTCGGGTTCACCCCTCCACTTT CSVADASGSPLHF
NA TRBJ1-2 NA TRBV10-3 TGTGCCATCAGTGAGCCCGAAGGGCTTAACTATGGCTACACCTTC CAISEPEGLNYGYTF
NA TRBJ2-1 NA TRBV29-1 TGCAGCGTGGGCATCCATGAGCAGTTCTTC CSVGIHEQFF
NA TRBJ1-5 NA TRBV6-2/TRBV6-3 TGTGCCAGCGGACTGGAAAATCAGCCCCAGCATTTT CASGLENQPQHF
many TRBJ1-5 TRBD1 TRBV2 TGTGCCAGCAGCACACAGGGGCTCAATCAGCCCCAGCATTTT CASSTQGLNQPQHF
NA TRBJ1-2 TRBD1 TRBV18 TGTGCCAGCTCACCGGCCGACAGGGGAAATGGCTACACCTTC CASSPADRGNGYTF
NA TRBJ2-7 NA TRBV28 TGTGCCAGCAGTTTAGTGGTTGGAGTGTACGAGCAGTACTTC CASSLVVGVYEQYF
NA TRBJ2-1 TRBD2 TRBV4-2 TGTGCCAGCAGCCAGTTCGTAGCGGGAAGCTCCTACAATGAGCAGTTCTTC CASSQFVAGSSYNEQFF
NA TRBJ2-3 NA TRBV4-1 TGCGCCAGCAGCCAAGAGACAGGTTCAGATACGCAGTATTTT CASSQETGSDTQYF
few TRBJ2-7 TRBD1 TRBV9 TGTGCCAGCAGCGTGGGGACAGATTCCTACGAGCAGTACTTC CASSVGTDSYEQYF
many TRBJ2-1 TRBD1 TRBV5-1 TGCGCCAGCACCACCCTTGGACAGGGAACCTACAATGAGCAGTTCTTC CASTTLGQGTYNEQFF
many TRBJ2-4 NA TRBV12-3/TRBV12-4 TGTGCCAGCAGTCGGGTCGAAAACATTCAGTACTTC CASSRVENIQYF
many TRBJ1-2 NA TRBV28 TGTGCCAGCACTCACGCCGAGGGCCAGCGGACCAACTATGGCTACACCTTC CASTHAEGQRTNYGYTF
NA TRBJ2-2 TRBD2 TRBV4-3 TGCGCCAGCAGCCAAGATTGGCTAGCGGGGACCGGGGAGCTGTTTTTT CASSQDWLAGTGELFF
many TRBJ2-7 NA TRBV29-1 TGCAGCGTTGCTTCCACCCCGATGAGTGAGCAGTACTTC CSVASTPMSEQYF
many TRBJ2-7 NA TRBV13 TGTGCCAGCAGCCCCCCGGGCGGCCGGAGGAGCTCCTACGAGCAGTACTTC CASSPPGGRRSSYEQYF
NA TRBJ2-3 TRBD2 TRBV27 TGTGCCAGCGGTTATAGCGGGGCCACAGATACGCAGTATTTT CASGYSGATDTQYF
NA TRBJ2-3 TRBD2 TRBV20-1 TGCAGTGCTAGGACTAGCGGGAGAACAGATACGCAGTATTTT CSARTSGRTDTQYF
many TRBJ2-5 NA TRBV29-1 TGCAGCGTGGGCAGGGGAGGAGAGACCCAGTACTTC CSVGRGGETQYF